The 21 T cell receptor beta chains reported below all come from one sample, sequenced in a study of patients and donors after allogeneic stem cell transplantation. A single record per CDR3 protein comes from TCRdb applying MiXCR to the RT-PCR reads. Of around 240,000 distinct CDR3 sequences in the sample, 12% to 15% were seen once. The sample comprised blood, either unsorted or a sorted T cell fraction (not recorded which). These receptors all come from a human donor who was either an allogeneic HSCT recipient or a stem cell or donor lymphocyte infusion donor (not recorded which). It is not recorded whose cells these are; they may come from a transplant donor.

This clonotype has just a few counts. The chain has TRBV18 and TRBJ1-1; 8 nucleotides align to TRBD1. Germline trimming cut 5 bases from V and 1 base from J; bases unmatched to any gene: 3. The CDR3 is 14 residues long. The germline V gene has CDR1 KGHSH and CDR2 LQKENI. CDR3 in DNA: TGTGCCAGCTCAGCCGGACAGGGGAACACTGAAGCTTTCTTT. Translating it yields CASSAGQGNTEAFF.

A few counts support this clonotype. V usage is TRBV24-1 and J usage is TRBJ1-1; TRBD1 agrees at 7 bases. CDR3 length: 14 amino acids. Unmatched junction bases numbered 4, after V lost 5 bases and J lost 2 bases. CDR1 and CDR2 (germline): KGHDR, SFDVKD. CDR3 amino acids: CATSATGSNTEAFF. CDR3 bases: TGTGCCACCAGTGCGACAGGGAGTAACACTGAAGCTTTCTTT.

This chain uses TRBV5-1 with TRBJ2-1, with a tentative D call TRBD1 (5 bases). CDR1 is SGHRS, CDR2 YFSETQ, per germline. The ends were cut back, 1 base at V and 6 bases at J, with 11 bases in the middle. The CDR3 loop spans 14 amino acids. The CDR3 sequence is CASSLSQGGNEQFF. CDR3 bases: TGCGCCAGCAGCTTGTCTCAGGGCGGCAATGAGCAGTTCTTC.

This clonotype has a count of ten or more. The gene calls are TRBV9 and TRBJ2-1; 9 bases fit TRBD1. J gave up 4 bases and V 3 bases, and 5 bases lay outside the gene matches. Germline V gene data show CDR1 as SGDLS and CDR2 as YYNGEE. CDR3 length: 15 residues. The CDR3 region is CASSASGTGYNEQFF. CDR3 in DNA: TGTGCCAGCAGCGCTTCCGGGACAGGGTACAATGAGCAGTTCTTC.

In its sample, this clonotype was seen many times. The CDR3 region is CASSLMRLAGVTEQFF. As DNA, the CDR3 is TGTGCCAGCAGTTTAATGAGACTAGCGGGAGTGACTGAGCAGTTCTTC. The rearrangement joins TRBV27 to TRBJ2-1; 12 bases are shared with TRBD2. The V segment lost 2 bases and the J segment 9 bases; nucleotides outside the gene matches: 8. The CDR3 is 16 amino acids. Germline lookup yields CDR1 MNHEY and CDR2 SMNVEV (reference sequence).

This clonotype was observed at least ten times. This chain connects TRBV18 to TRBJ2-5; 8 positions agree with TRBD2. The germline V gene encodes CDR1 KGHSH and CDR2 LQKENI. The CDR3 spans 16 residues. The trim removed 1 base at V and 4 bases at J, leaving 8 bases unmatched. The CDR3 DNA sequence: TGTGCCAGCTCACCACGAGTCGGGAGGGCCGCAGAGACCCAGTACTTC. Protein: CASSPRVGRAAETQYF.

This clonotype came up many times. The chain is built from TRBV12-3 or TRBV12-4 and TRBJ2-5; a weak D match, TRBD2 (7 bases). V was clipped by 10 bases and J by 2 bases, with 14 bases between them. The length of the CDR3 is 13 residues. Written as DNA, the CDR3 is TGTGCCACCGCGCGGGGGCGACAAGAGACCCAGTACTTC. Protein sequence: CATARGRQETQYF.

V and J are TRBV6-5 and TRBJ2-7, with 7 bases identical to TRBD1. CDR1 and CDR2 (germline): MNHEY, SVGAGI. This CDR3 is built from 15 residues. J was trimmed by 11 bases and V by 0 bases; bases with no gene match: 13. The CDR3, as DNA: TGTGCCAGCAGTTACTCGGAACTGGGACAGCGGACAGAGTACTTC. It codes for CASSYSELGQRTEYF.

This clonotype was recorded many times. The CDR3 DNA is TGTGCCAGCAGCCAAGTGGGGGGGGGCAAGCAGTACTTC. This encodes CASSQVGGGKQYF. The chain recombines TRBV3-1 with TRBJ2-7; maybe TRBD2 (7 bases). The germline V gene encodes CDR1 LGHDT and CDR2 YNNKEL (reference sequence). Trimming pared 1 base from V and 8 bases from J, leaving 12 bases between. This CDR3 region has 13 residues.

CDR3: CASKGRTYEQYF. CDR3 sequence (DNA): TGTGCCAGCAAAGGAAGAACCTACGAGCAGTACTTC. V gene TRBV12-3 or TRBV12-4 combines with J gene TRBJ2-7; D uncertain. The CDR3 runs 12 residues. Between the trimmed V and J ends, which lost 7 bases and 2 bases, there was a span of 9 bases.

Ten or more counts support this clonotype. The rearrangement links TRBV6-2 or TRBV6-3 to TRBJ1-4; D may be TRBD1 (5 bases). V lost 5 bases to trimming and J lost 8 bases, with 15 bases between them. The CDR3 is 14 amino acids. CDR1 is MNHEY and CDR2 is SVGEGT in the germline V gene. The DNA of the CDR3 is TGTGCCAGCAGTCACGACGCTGGGGGGGAAAAACTGTTTTTT. It specifies CASSHDAGGEKLFF.

This clonotype is a singleton in its sample. The V and J genes are TRBV7-2 and TRBJ2-2; D perhaps matches TRBD2 (5 bases). Germline V gives CDR1 SGHTA, CDR2 FQGNSA. The CDR3 totals 16 residues. V was trimmed by 6 bases and J by 0 bases, leaving 14 bases between them. The CDR3 loop is CASRQVASPNTGELFF. The CDR3 nucleotides read TGTGCCAGCAGGCAAGTGGCTAGCCCGAACACCGGGGAGCTGTTTTTT.

This clonotype occurred many times. The chain recombines TRBV9 with TRBJ2-5; 7 bases fit TRBD1. The CDR3 is made up of 14 amino acids. The germline V gene has CDR1 SGDLS and CDR2 YYNGEE. V was clipped by 0 bases and J by 2 bases; unmatched bases: 1. CDR3 in amino acids: CASSVGQGQETQYF. DNA for the CDR3: TGTGCCAGCAGCGTAGGACAGGGACAAGAGACCCAGTACTTC.

This chain connects TRBV20-1 to TRBJ2-3, with TRBD2 matching over 15 bases. The germline V gene encodes CDR1 DFQATT and CDR2 SNEGSKA (reference sequence). With V trimmed by 6 bases and J by 0 bases, 4 bases remained unmatched. CDR3 length: 16 residues. DNA of the CDR3: TGCAGTGCGGGACTAGCGGGAGGCGTTAGCACAGATACGCAGTATTTT. Its protein is CSAGLAGGVSTDTQYF.

The V and J genes are TRBV6-1 and TRBJ2-7; no clear D gene. The length of the CDR3 is 13 residues. Per germline, CDR1 MNHNS and CDR2 SASEGT. Trimming shortened V by 6 bases and J by 1 base, and 10 bases separated the two germline ends. DNA of the CDR3: TGTGCCAGCAGAAGGACGTATTCCTACGAGCAGTACTTC. The encoded protein is CASRRTYSYEQYF.

In this sample, this clonotype turned up a few times. V is TRBV5-6 and J is TRBJ2-7; a possible D gene is TRBD1 (5 bases). The germline gives CDR1 SGHDT, CDR2 YYEEEE. V was pared by 1 base and J by 0 bases, with 17 bases between. This CDR3 comprises 17 residues. The CDR3, as DNA: TGTGCCAGCAGCTTGCGGCAGGGCCTCATGCCCTCCTACGAGCAGTACTTC. Residues: CASSLRQGLMPSYEQYF.

Only a few counts were recorded for this clonotype. The chain employs TRBV6-1 and TRBJ1-1, with D unclear. Germline loops: CDR1 MNHNS, CDR2 SASEGT. CDR3 length equals 13 residues. V was cut by 7 bases and J by 4 bases, with 13 bases left in between. This chain's CDR3 is CASTFGLPTEAFF. CDR3 DNA: TGTGCCAGCACTTTCGGTTTGCCCACTGAAGCTTTCTTT.

The chain has TRBV20-1 and TRBJ1-1, with 7 nucleotides matching TRBD1. The V segment lost 6 bases and the J segment 5 bases; nucleotides outside the gene matches: 15. The length of the CDR3 is 15 residues. Germline values: CDR1 DFQATT, CDR2 SNEGSKA (reference sequence). The CDR3 loop is CSALAPQGRGTEAFF. For the CDR3, the DNA is TGCAGTGCCCTCGCCCCACAGGGGAGAGGGACTGAAGCTTTCTTT.

This clonotype was recorded many times. The chain has TRBV4-3 and TRBJ2-5; 11 nucleotides agree with TRBD2. J was trimmed by 4 bases and V by 1 base; bases with no gene match: 2. The CDR3 has 15 residues. Germline CDR1 reads LGHNA; CDR2 reads YSLEER. The CDR3 spells CASSQVSGGVETQYF. The CDR3 DNA reads as TGCGCCAGCAGCCAAGTTAGCGGGGGGGTAGAGACCCAGTACTTC.

This clonotype was counted only a few times. The rearrangement joins TRBV2 to TRBJ2-5, with D tentatively TRBD2 (7 bases). This CDR3 region has 15 residues. Germline CDR1 and CDR2: SNHLY and FYNNEI. The ends were cut back, 2 bases at V and 1 base at J, with 11 bases in the middle. The CDR3 sequence is CASSETGGSQETQYF. CDR3 in DNA: TGTGCCAGCAGTGAAACGGGGGGCAGCCAAGAGACCCAGTACTTC.

This clonotype came up a few times. V gene TRBV9 combines with J gene TRBJ2-1; 7 bases fit TRBD2. V lost 0 bases to trimming and J lost 7 bases; unmatched junction nucleotides: 7. Germline loops: CDR1 SGDLS, CDR2 YYNGEE. The CDR3 consists of 15 residues. This chain's CDR3 is CASSVVLAEINEQFF. Written as DNA, the CDR3 is TGTGCCAGCAGCGTAGTCCTAGCGGAGATTAATGAGCAGTTCTTC.